A single sample gave rise to the 9 T cell receptor beta chains below, sequenced in a study of blood T cells in healthy people across ages. Through a sample-barcoded 5' primer and a J-beta primer mix, a second PCR was run for roughly 6 to 11 cycles. Each CDR3 protein gets one entry after TCRdb re-called the 5' RACE reads with MiXCR. The data contain some 1.5 million distinct CDR3 sequences, 28% of them singletons. Sequences were obtained from blood. These receptors originate from a woman in her thirties in good health.

This clonotype was counted between two and nine times. The chain employs TRBV6-1 and TRBJ2-7; 8 bases match TRBD1. Trimming cost V 6 bases and J 7 bases; bases outside gene matches: 14. The germline gives CDR1 MNHNS, CDR2 SASEGT. This CDR3 has 15 residues. The CDR3 DNA reads as TGTGCCAGCAGGGACAGGGCTCTCGCAGTGGATGAGCAGTACTTC. Amino acid sequence: CASRDRALAVDEQYF.

The chain employs TRBV20-1 and TRBJ1-4; possible D gene TRBD1, 5 bases. Germline CDR1 is DFQATT and CDR2 is SNEGSKA (reference sequence). The CDR3 consists of 14 residues. Trimming shortened V by 1 base and J by 7 bases, and 13 bases separated the two germline ends. The chain's CDR3 is CSARGKGIGEKLFF. CDR3 DNA: TGCAGTGCTAGAGGCAAGGGGATAGGTGAAAAACTGTTTTTT.

V and J are TRBV30 and TRBJ2-4; TRBD2 is a possible D gene (6 bases). The tail of the sequence fits TRBJ2-7 better, so the J call may be wrong. Germline CDR1 is GTSNPN and CDR2 is SVGIG (reference sequence). The CDR3 contains 14 residues. The CDR3 bases are TGTGCCTGGAGGGAGGGCCCAGCGGTTTACGAGCAGTACTTC. It translates to CAWREGPAVYEQYF.

This clonotype has only a few counts. The junction differs from germline at one of its ends, possibly a read error. The chain joins TRBV29-1 to TRBJ1-2, with D possibly being TRBD1 (5 bases). The length of the CDR3 is 13 residues. Germline CDR1 is SQVTM and CDR2 is ANQGSEA. CDR3 coding DNA: TGCAGCGTGGAGGTGGGACCTAACTATGGTTACACCTTC. It encodes CSVEVGPNYGYTF.

The chain uses TRBV5-1 and TRBJ2-1, with D tentatively TRBD2 (5 bases). V was clipped by 0 bases and J by 6 bases, with 16 bases between them. Germline V gives CDR1 SGHRS, CDR2 YFSETQ. The CDR3 extends over 16 amino acids. The CDR3 sequence: CASSLAKNWAGNEQFF. The DNA for the CDR3 is TGCGCCAGCAGCTTGGCCAAAAATTGGGCGGGCAATGAGCAGTTCTTC.

V and J are TRBV7-9 and TRBJ2-4; D not resolved. Gene TRBJ2-7 matches the end of the DNA better, so the J call may be wrong. Per germline, CDR1 SEHNR and CDR2 FQNEAQ (reference sequence). The CDR3 runs to 16 residues. The DNA of the CDR3 is TGTGCCAGCACCCCAAGGAGAGCCGAAAATACCTGCGAGCAGTACTTC. This encodes CASTPRRAENTCEQYF.

The chain uses TRBV3-1 and TRBJ2-1; no definite D call. This CDR3 contains 15 residues. Per germline, CDR1 LGHDT and CDR2 YNNKEL (reference sequence). Trimming shortened V by 1 base and J by 7 bases, and 14 bases separated the two germline ends. The CDR3 region has the DNA TGTGCCAGCAGCCAAGTCCTAGGTGGTCGAAATGAGCAGTTCTTC. This gives the protein CASSQVLGGRNEQFF.

J is TRBJ2-7 and V is TRBV20-1, with 16 bases identical to TRBD2. The CDR3 has 15 amino acids. Looked up from germline, CDR1 is DFQATT and CDR2 is SNEGSKA (reference sequence). Trimming cost V 0 bases and J 9 bases; bases outside gene matches: 5. CDR3 DNA: TGCAGTGCTAGAGAAGGGACTAGCGGGGGGGAGGGGCAGTACTTC. This sequence encodes CSAREGTSGGEGQYF.

Notes on this clonotype: This sequence may be a read error, since a much larger clone differs from it by one base. The genes are TRBV5-6 and TRBJ2-5; TRBD1 aligns across 9 bases. The DNA end favors TRBJ2-7, so the J call may be wrong. Germline assignment: CDR1 SGHDT and CDR2 YYEEEE. The CDR3 is made up of 14 amino acids. CDR3: CASGLGTGPSEQYF. The CDR3 DNA reads as TGTGCCAGCGGCTTGGGGACAGGGCCTTCCGAGCAGTACTTC.